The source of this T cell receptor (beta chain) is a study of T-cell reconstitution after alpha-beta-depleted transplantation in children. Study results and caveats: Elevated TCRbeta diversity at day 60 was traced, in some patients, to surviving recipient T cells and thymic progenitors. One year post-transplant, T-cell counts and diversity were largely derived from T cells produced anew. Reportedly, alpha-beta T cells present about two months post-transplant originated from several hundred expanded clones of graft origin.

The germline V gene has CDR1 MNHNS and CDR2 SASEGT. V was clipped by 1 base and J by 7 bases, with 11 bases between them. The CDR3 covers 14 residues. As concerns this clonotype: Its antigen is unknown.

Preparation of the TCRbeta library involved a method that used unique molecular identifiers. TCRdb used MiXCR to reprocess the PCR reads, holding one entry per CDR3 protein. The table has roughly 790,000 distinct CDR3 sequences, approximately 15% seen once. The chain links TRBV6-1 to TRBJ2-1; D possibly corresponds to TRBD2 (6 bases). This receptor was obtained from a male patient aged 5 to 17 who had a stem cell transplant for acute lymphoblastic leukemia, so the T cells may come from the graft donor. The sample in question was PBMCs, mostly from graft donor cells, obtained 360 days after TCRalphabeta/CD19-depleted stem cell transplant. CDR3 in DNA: TGTGCCAGCAGTGAAGGCGGGGTGTCAAATGAGCAGTTCTTC. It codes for CASSEGGVSNEQFF.